The next 14 T cell receptor beta chains were all read from a single sample in a study of response to subunit inactivated influenza vaccine. MiXCR, applied by TCRdb to the RT-PCR reads, yields one record per CDR3 protein. The profile shows approximately 700,000 distinct CDR3 sequences, approximately 15% of them singletons. The sample in question was PBMCs from blood, obtained approximately 15 days before vaccination. These receptors came from a man aged 45 to 65 who received an inactivated influenza vaccine.

This clonotype was counted ten times or more. The J gene is TRBJ1-2, the V gene TRBV18; D ambiguous. The CDR3 has 14 residues. V shed 3 bases and J shed 2 bases, with 10 bases lying between them. Germline values: CDR1 KGHSH, CDR2 LQKENI. CDR3 nucleotides: TGTGCCAGCTCACCGAGGACTGAAAACTATGGCTACACCTTC. It encodes CASSPRTENYGYTF. Combining the CDR3 with reference TRBV18 and TRBJ1-2 gives the whole variable domain NAGVMQNPRHLVRRRGQEARLRCSPMKGHSHVYWYRQLPEEGLKFMVYLQKENIIDESGMPKERFSAEFPKEGPSILRIQQVVRGDSAAYFCASSPRTENYGYTFGSGTRLTVV.

This sequence joins TRBV15 and TRBJ2-7; TRBD1 matches 11 bases. Germline assignment: CDR1 LNHNV and CDR2 YYDKDF (reference sequence). After removal of 5 bases from V and 2 bases from J, the junction contained 5 bases not matched to a gene. This CDR3 has 15 residues. The DNA for the CDR3 is TGTGCCACCAGCGAAGGGGACAGGGGGGCCTACGAGCAGTACTTC. Translating it yields CATSEGDRGAYEQYF.

This clonotype occurred many times. This sequence joins TRBV14 and TRBJ2-2; 7 nucleotides agree with TRBD1. The germline V gene encodes CDR1 SGHDN and CDR2 FVKESK. The trim removed 2 bases at V and 3 bases at J, leaving 9 bases unmatched. The CDR3 length is 17 residues. CDR3 amino acids: CASSQHTGTVYTGELFF. CDR3 nucleotide sequence: TGTGCCAGCAGCCAACACACCGGGACAGTCTACACCGGGGAGCTGTTTTTT.

The chain carries TRBV12-3 or TRBV12-4 and TRBJ2-7; possibly TRBD1 or TRBD2 for D (5 bases each). Trimming cost V 5 bases and J 7 bases, with 15 bases left between them. This CDR3 spans 13 amino acids. CDR3 sequence: CASSAGTAREQYF. Here the CDR3 DNA reads TGTGCCAGCAGTGCCGGGACCGCAAGGGAGCAGTACTTC.

This chain joins TRBV29-1 and TRBJ2-7; 10 nucleotides line up with TRBD2. The CDR3 has 13 residues. V shed 4 bases and J 3 bases; nucleotides not matched to a gene: 3. Looked up from germline, CDR1 is SQVTM and CDR2 is ANQGSEA. The CDR3 DNA sequence: TGCAGCGTTGGGACTAGCGGACGCTACGAGCAGTACTTC. Its protein is CSVGTSGRYEQYF.

This clonotype came up a few times. CDR3 sequence reads: CSAPRTGEKQYF. DNA of the CDR3: TGCAGTGCTCCCAGGACAGGGGAGAAGCAGTACTTC. This chain joins TRBV20-1 and TRBJ2-7; 9 bases line up with TRBD1. Germline lookup yields CDR1 DFQATT and CDR2 SNEGSKA (reference sequence). Losses at the gene ends were 5 bases for V and 8 bases for J; bases not matched to a gene: 7. The CDR3 runs 12 residues.

This clonotype was counted ten times or more. The chain uses TRBV3-1 and TRBJ2-2; 12 nucleotides match TRBD2. Germline loops: CDR1 LGHDT, CDR2 YNNKEL (reference sequence). V was clipped by 3 bases and J by 5 bases; unmatched bases: 1. The CDR3 covers 15 residues. CDR3 DNA sequence: TGTGCCAGCAGCCAGACTAGCGGGAGAACCGGGGAGCTGTTTTTT. It yields the protein CASSQTSGRTGELFF.

This clonotype was counted many times. This chain connects TRBV15 to TRBJ2-7, with TRBD1 matching over 11 bases. V trimming: 3 bases; J trimming: 5 bases; junction bases outside the gene matches: 3. The CDR3 runs to 14 residues. Germline V gene lookup returns CDR1 LNHNV and CDR2 YYDKDF (reference sequence). CDR3 loop: CATSRRDRGNEQYF. The DNA for the CDR3 is TGTGCCACCAGCAGGCGGGACAGGGGGAACGAGCAGTACTTC.

The rearrangement joins TRBV10-3 to TRBJ1-2; the D is unclear. The CDR3 runs to 13 residues. Germline assignment: CDR1 ENHRY and CDR2 SYGVKD. The V gene lost 2 bases and the J gene lost 4 bases, with 8 bases spanning the gap. This CDR3 is CAISEGSSYGYTF. The CDR3 DNA reads TGTGCCATCAGTGAGGGGAGCTCCTATGGCTACACCTTC.

The chain recombines TRBV7-2 with TRBJ2-3; no clear D. Germline V CDR1 and CDR2: SGHTA, FQGNSA. This CDR3 region has 14 residues. V lost 1 base and J lost 6, with 11 bases in between. CDR3 region: CASSLGFMGDTQYF. The CDR3 nucleotides are TGTGCCAGCAGCTTAGGTTTTATGGGGGATACGCAGTATTTT.

The chain combines TRBV6-1 with TRBJ1-1; the D gene is possibly TRBD1 (5 bases). CDR3 length: 14 amino acids. V dropped 0 bases and J dropped 11 bases, with 16 bases sitting between them. Germline V gene lookup returns CDR1 MNHNS and CDR2 SASEGT. The CDR3 nucleotides are TGTGCCAGCAGTGAAGCGCCGGATTGGGGGGAGGCTTTCTTT. Its translation: CASSEAPDWGEAFF.

This clonotype was recorded a few times. One end of the junction fails to match germline, which may point to a read error. The chain couples TRBV10-3 to TRBJ1-1, with no clear D. CDR3 length: 12 residues. Germline assignment: CDR1 ENHRY and CDR2 SYGVKD. Here the CDR3 DNA reads TGTGCCATAAGTGAATCGAGGGAAAAAGCCTTCTTT. As protein: CAISESREKAFF.

This clonotype was seen more than once but under ten times. The chain links TRBV4-1 to TRBJ2-5; 8 bases fit TRBD1. J gave up 2 bases and V 1 base, and 12 bases lay outside the gene matches. CDR1 MGHRA and CDR2 YSYEKL come from the germline V gene. The CDR3 spans 18 residues. The CDR3 DNA is TGCGCCAGCAGCCAAGCTTTCAGGGGGCCTTCACGTCAAGAGACCCAGTACTTC. Its translation: CASSQAFRGPSRQETQYF.

In regard to this clonotype: At one of its ends the junction is not consistent with the germline gene, which may arise from a read error. The V call is TRBV5-1, the J call TRBJ2-1, with D perhaps TRBD2 (5 bases). This CDR3 is 15 amino acids long. Germline lookup yields CDR1 SGHRS and CDR2 YFSETQ. CDR3 nucleotides: TGCGCCAGCAGTTTGGAGGTAGGACCATACAATGAGCAGTTCTTC. Translating gives CASSLEVGPYNEQFF. Drawing the rest from reference TRBV5-1 and TRBJ2-1, the complete variable domain is KAGVTQTPRYLIKTRGQQVTLSCSPISGHRSVSWYQQTPGQGLQFLFEYFSETQRNKGNFPGRFSGRQFSNSRSEMNVSTLELGDSALYLCASSLEVGPYNEQFFGPGTRLTVL.